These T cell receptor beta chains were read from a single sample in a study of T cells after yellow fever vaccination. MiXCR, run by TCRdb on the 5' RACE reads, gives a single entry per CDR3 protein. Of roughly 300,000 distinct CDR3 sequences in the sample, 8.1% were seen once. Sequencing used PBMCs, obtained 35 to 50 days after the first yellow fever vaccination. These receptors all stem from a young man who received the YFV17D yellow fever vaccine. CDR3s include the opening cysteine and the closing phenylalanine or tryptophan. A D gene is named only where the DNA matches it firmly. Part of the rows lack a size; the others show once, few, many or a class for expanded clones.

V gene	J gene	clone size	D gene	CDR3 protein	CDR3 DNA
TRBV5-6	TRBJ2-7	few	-	CASSLKSREKSSYEQYF	TGTGCCAGCAGCTTGAAATCGAGGGAGAAGAGCTCCTACGAGCAGTACTTC
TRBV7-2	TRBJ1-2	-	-	CASSPDPDYGYTF	TGTGCCAGCAGCCCGGACCCCGACTATGGCTACACCTTC
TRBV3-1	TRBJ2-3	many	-	CASSQDSDTQYF	TGTGCCAGCAGCCAAGACTCAGATACGCAGTATTTT
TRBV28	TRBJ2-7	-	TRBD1	CASSFSGGELTYEQYF	TGTGCCAGCAGTTTTTCAGGGGGCGAATTAACCTACGAGCAGTACTTC
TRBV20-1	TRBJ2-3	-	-	CSAKEGTGTDTQYF	TGCAGTGCTAAAGAGGGAACCGGCACAGATACGCAGTATTTT
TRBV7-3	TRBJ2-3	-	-	CASSPRDRGSDTQYF	TGTGCCAGCAGCCCCCGGGACCGTGGCTCAGATACGCAGTATTTT
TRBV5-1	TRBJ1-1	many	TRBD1	CASSEPGQGDTEAFF	TGCGCCAGCAGCGAGCCGGGACAGGGGGACACTGAAGCTTTCTTT
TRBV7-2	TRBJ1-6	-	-	CASSLEVGTNSPLHF	TGTGCCAGCAGCTTAGAGGTGGGGACAAACTCACCCCTCCACTTT
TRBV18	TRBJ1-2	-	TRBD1	CASSPDRAVYGYTF	TGTGCCAGCTCACCCGACAGGGCTGTCTATGGCTACACCTTC
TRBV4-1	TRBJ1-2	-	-	CASSQVTAGGYTF	TGCGCCAGCAGCCAAGTGACAGCGGGTGGCTACACCTTC
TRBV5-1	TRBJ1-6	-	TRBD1	CASSLGTQGDPVHF	TGCGCCAGCAGCTTGGGCACACAGGGGGATCCTGTCCACTTT
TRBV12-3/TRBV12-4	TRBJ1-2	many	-	CASSLGGPLGYTF	TGTGCCAGCAGTTTAGGAGGACCCTTGGGCTACACCTTC
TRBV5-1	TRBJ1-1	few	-	CASSGNSGFGSEAFF	TGCGCCAGCAGCGGTAATTCAGGGTTTGGCAGTGAAGCTTTCTTT
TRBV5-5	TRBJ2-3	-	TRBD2	CASSSPSGGSTDTQYF	TGTGCCAGCAGCAGCCCTAGCGGGGGCTCGACAGATACGCAGTATTTT
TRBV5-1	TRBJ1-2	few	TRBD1	CASSPAGQGSGYTF	TGCGCCAGCAGCCCTGCGGGACAGGGAAGTGGCTACACCTTC
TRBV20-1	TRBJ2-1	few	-	CSARDLSARPSINEQFF	TGCAGTGCTAGAGATCTTTCTGCTAGACCGTCAATCAATGAGCAGTTCTTC
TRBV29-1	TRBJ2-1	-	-	CSVTGALQYNEQFF	TGCAGCGTTACGGGGGCCTTACAATACAATGAGCAGTTCTTC
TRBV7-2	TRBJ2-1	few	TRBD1	CASRKGQYNEQFF	TGTGCCAGCAGGAAGGGACAGTACAATGAGCAGTTCTTC
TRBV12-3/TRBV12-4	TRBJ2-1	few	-	CASTQGVTVEQFF	TGTGCCAGCACCCAAGGGGTAACGGTCGAGCAGTTCTTC
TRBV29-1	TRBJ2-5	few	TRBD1	CSVYDRAGSQYF	TGCAGCGTTTACGACAGGGCTGGCTCCCAGTACTTC
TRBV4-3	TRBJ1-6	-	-	CASSQDKRKDSPLHF	TGCGCCAGCAGCCAAGACAAACGTAAGGATTCACCCCTCCACTTT
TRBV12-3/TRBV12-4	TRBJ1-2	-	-	CAGGGNYGYTF	TGTGCCGGCGGAGGGAACTATGGCTACACCTTC
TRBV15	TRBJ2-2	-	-	CATSREGSGELFF	TGTGCCACCAGCAGAGAGGGGTCCGGGGAGCTGTTTTTT
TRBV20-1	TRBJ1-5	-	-	CSASNGGEPQHF	TGCAGTGCTAGTAATGGGGGTGAGCCCCAGCATTTT
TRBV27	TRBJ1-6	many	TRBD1	CASSGTGRSSYNSPLHF	TGTGCCAGCAGTGGGACAGGCAGGAGCTCCTATAATTCACCCCTCCACTTT
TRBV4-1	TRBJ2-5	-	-	CASSQNQETQYF	TGCGCCAGCAGCCAAAATCAAGAGACCCAGTACTTC
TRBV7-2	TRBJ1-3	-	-	CASSFFGEDSGDTIYF	TGTGCCAGCAGCTTCTTTGGGGAAGACTCTGGAGACACCATATATTTT
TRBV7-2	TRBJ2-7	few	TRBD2	CASSPLTSGGPPYEQYF	TGTGCCAGCAGCCCTCTCACTAGCGGGGGACCACCCTACGAGCAGTACTTC
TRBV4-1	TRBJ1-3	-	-	CASSQDRRVSRNTIYF	TGCGCCAGCAGCCAAGACCGAAGGGTCTCTCGAAACACCATATATTTT
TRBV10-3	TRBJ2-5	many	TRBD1	CAISGTGDRETQYF	TGTGCCATCAGTGGGACAGGGGATAGAGAGACCCAGTACTTC
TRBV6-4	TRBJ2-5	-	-	CASREGFQGGGETQYF	TGTGCCAGCCGCGAAGGCTTTCAGGGAGGAGGTGAGACCCAGTACTTC
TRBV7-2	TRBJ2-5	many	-	CASSAYQETQYF	TGTGCCAGCAGCGCCTACCAAGAGACCCAGTACTTC
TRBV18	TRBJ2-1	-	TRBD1	CASSSTGLSNEQFF	TGTGCCAGCTCCTCGACAGGGCTGAGCAATGAGCAGTTCTTC
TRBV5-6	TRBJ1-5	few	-	CASSSFNQPQHF	TGTGCCAGCAGCTCTTTTAATCAGCCCCAGCATTTT
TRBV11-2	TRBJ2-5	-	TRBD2	CASSSLAGGIREAQYF	TGTGCCAGCAGCTCATTAGCGGGGGGGATAAGAGAGGCCCAGTACTTC
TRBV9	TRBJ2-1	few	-	CASSVAAVGRSYNEQFF	TGTGCCAGCAGCGTAGCAGCTGTTGGTCGGTCCTACAATGAGCAGTTCTTC
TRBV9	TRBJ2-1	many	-	CASSVDSISYSEQFF	TGTGCCAGCAGCGTAGATTCCATATCCTACAGTGAGCAGTTCTTC